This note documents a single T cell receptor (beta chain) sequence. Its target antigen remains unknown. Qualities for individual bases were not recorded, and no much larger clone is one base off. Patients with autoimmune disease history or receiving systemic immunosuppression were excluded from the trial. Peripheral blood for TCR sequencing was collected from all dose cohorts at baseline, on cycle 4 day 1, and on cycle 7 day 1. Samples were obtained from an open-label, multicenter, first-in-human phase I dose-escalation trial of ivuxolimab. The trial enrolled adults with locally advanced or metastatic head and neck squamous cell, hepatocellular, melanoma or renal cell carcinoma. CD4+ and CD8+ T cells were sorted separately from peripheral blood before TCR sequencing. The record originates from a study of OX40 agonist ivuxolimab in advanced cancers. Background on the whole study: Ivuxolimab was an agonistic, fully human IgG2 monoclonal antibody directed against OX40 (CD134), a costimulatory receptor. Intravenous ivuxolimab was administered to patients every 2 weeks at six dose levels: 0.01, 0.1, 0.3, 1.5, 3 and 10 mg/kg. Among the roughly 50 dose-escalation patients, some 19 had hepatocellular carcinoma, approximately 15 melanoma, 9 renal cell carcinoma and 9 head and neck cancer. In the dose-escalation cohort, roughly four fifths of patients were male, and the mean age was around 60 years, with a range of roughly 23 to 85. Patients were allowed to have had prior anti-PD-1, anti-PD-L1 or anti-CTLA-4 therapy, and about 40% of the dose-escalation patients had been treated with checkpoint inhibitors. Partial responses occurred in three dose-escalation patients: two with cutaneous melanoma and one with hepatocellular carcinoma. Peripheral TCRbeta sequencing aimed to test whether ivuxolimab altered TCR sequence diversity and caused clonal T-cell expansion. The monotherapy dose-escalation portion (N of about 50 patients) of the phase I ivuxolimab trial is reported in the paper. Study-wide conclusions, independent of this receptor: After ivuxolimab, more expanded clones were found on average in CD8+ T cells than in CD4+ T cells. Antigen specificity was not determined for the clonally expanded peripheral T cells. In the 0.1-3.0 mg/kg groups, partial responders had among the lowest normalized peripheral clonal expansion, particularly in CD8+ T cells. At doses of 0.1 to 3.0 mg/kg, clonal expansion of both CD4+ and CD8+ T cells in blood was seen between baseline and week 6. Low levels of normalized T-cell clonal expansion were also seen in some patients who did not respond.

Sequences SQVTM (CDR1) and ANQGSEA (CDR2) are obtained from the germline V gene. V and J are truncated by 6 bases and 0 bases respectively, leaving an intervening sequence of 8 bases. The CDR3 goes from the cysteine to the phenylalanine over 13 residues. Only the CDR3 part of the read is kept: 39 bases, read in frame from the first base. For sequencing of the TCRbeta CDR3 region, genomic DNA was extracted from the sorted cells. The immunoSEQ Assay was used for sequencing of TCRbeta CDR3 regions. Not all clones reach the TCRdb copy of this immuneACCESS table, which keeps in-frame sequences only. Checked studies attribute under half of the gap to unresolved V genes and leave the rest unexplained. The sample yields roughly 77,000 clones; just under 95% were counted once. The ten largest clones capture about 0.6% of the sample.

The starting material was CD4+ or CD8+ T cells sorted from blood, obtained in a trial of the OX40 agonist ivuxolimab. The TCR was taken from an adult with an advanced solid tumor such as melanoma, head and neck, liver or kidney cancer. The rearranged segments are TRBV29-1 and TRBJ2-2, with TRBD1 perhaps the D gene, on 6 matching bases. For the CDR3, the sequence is CSVGQSNTGELFF. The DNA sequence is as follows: TGCAGCGTCGGACAGTCGAACACCGGGGAGCTGTTTTTT.